The next 12 T cell receptor beta chains were all read from a single sample in a study of cytomegalovirus exposure and HLA in healthy donors. This PCR relied on a set of 60 Vbeta primers and 13 Jbeta primers. Libraries were prepared by immunoSEQ multiplex PCR; TCRdb keeps only in-frame clonotypes and omits some of them. The data show around 97,000 clones, over 75% seen once. The specimen was PBMCs. These receptors all stem from a man aged 40-49 years in good health and CMV-seropositive.

This CDR3 reads CATWDSLTDTQYF. In DNA, the CDR3 is TGTGCCACATGGGACTCCCTCACAGATACGCAGTATTTT. The chain links TRBV18 to TRBJ2-3; TRBD2 is a possible D gene (6 bases). Germline V CDR1 and CDR2: KGHSH, LQKENI. The V and J ends lost 10 bases and 2 bases respectively, with 13 bases between them. The length of the CDR3 is 13 residues.

In its sample, this clone was seen a few times. V is TRBV30 and J is TRBJ1-6; D perhaps matches TRBD1 (5 bases). This CDR3 has 17 amino acids. The V and J ends lost 0 bases and 1 base respectively, with 13 bases between them. Germline V gives CDR1 GTSNPN, CDR2 SVGIG (reference sequence). DNA of the CDR3: TGTGCCTGGAGTGTCCAGCAGGGAGGTTCCTATAATTCACCCCTCCACTTT. Protein product: CAWSVQQGGSYNSPLHF.

V gene TRBV27 combines with J gene TRBJ1-2; a possible D gene is TRBD1 (6 bases). The V gene lost 10 bases and the J gene lost 7 bases, with 22 bases spanning the gap. This CDR3 spans 14 amino acids. Germline V gives CDR1 MNHEY, CDR2 SMNVEV (reference sequence). Here the CDR3 DNA reads TGTGCCACCTCTACCGGCAGGGGAGTATCTGGCTACACCTTC. It yields the protein CATSTGRGVSGYTF.

For the CDR3, the DNA is TGTGCCAGCCAGCAGACAGGGGTCGAGGATCAGCCCCAGCATTTT. Protein: CASQQTGVEDQPQHF. The chain has TRBV25-1 and TRBJ1-5; 8 bases align to TRBD1. This CDR3 has 15 residues. Per germline, CDR1 MGHDK and CDR2 SYGVNS. The trim removed 8 bases at V and 5 bases at J, leaving 11 bases unmatched.

J is TRBJ1-2 and V is TRBV19; 9 nucleotides agree with TRBD1. Germline CDR1 is LNHDA and CDR2 is SQIVND (reference sequence). The CDR3 has 15 amino acids. With V trimmed by 5 bases and J by 0 bases, 4 bases remained unmatched. The CDR3 DNA reads TGTGCCAGTAGTGCTGACAGGGGGTCTAACTATGGCTACACCTTC. It yields the protein CASSADRGSNYGYTF. The full variable domain, completed using reference TRBV19 and TRBJ1-2, is DGGITQSPKYLFRKEGQNVTLSCEQNLNHDAMYWYRQDPGQGLRLIYYSQIVNDFQKGDIAEGYSVSREKKESFPLTVTSAQKNPTAFYLCASSADRGSNYGYTFGSGTRLTVV.

V is TRBV6-5 and J is TRBJ2-5, with a weak D call TRBD2 (5 bases). The J call is uncertain, as TRBJ2-7 better fits the DNA end. CDR3 length: 13 residues. The germline V gene has CDR1 MNHEY and CDR2 SVGAGI. CDR3: CASRAGGSYEQYF. As DNA, the CDR3 is TGTGCCAGCAGGGCGGGCGGGTCCTACGAGCAGTACTTC.

J is TRBJ1-3 and V is TRBV30; D remains unclear. Trimming took 5 bases from V and 0 from J, leaving 8 bases between them. This CDR3 has 13 amino acids. Germline CDR1 and CDR2: GTSNPN and SVGIG (reference sequence). The DNA of the CDR3 is TGTGCCTGGGCACAGAGCTCTGGAAACACCATATATTTT. Translated, it gives CAWAQSSGNTIYF. The full variable domain, rest sourced from reference TRBV30 and TRBJ1-3, is SQTIHQWPATLVQPVGSPLSLECTVEGTSNPNLYWYRQAAGRGLQLLFYSVGIGQISSEVPQNLSASRPQDRQFILSSKKLLLSDSGFYLCAWAQSSGNTIYFGEGSWLTVV.

The rearrangement uses TRBV4-1 and TRBJ1-5; unclear D gene. V lost 4 bases and J 5 bases, leaving 9 bases between the germline ends. The germline CDR1 and CDR2 sequences are MGHRA and YSYEKL. The CDR3 has 13 amino acids. The CDR3 is CASSRREDQPQHF. CDR3 nucleotides: TGCGCCAGCAGCCGGCGCGAGGATCAGCCCCAGCATTTT.

The chain recombines TRBV28 with TRBJ2-5, with D possibly being TRBD2 (5 bases). V gave up 3 bases and J gave up 2 bases, with 13 bases separating them. Germline V gives CDR1 MDHEN, CDR2 SYDVKM. The length of the CDR3 is 15 residues. CDR3 amino acids: CASSLGRGLQETQYF. The CDR3 DNA is TGTGCCAGCAGTTTGGGGAGAGGACTTCAAGAGACCCAGTACTTC.

V gene TRBV15 combines with J gene TRBJ2-2, with a tentative D call TRBD1 (5 bases). Germline V gene data show CDR1 as LNHNV and CDR2 as YYDKDF (reference sequence). The germline V and J ends were trimmed by 6 bases and 7 bases, with 12 bases remaining between them. The CDR3 consists of 13 residues. The CDR3 nucleotides are TGTGCCACCAGGGCAGGGCTGTTCGGGGAGCTGTTTTTT. Protein product: CATRAGLFGELFF.

This clone was counted only a few times. CDR3 sequence reads: CASSGGESINQPQHF. The CDR3, as DNA: TGTGCCAGCAGCGGCGGGGAAAGCATCAATCAGCCCCAGCATTTT. The chain employs TRBV28 and TRBJ1-5; unclear D gene. Looked up from germline, CDR1 is MDHEN and CDR2 is SYDVKM. The CDR3 loop spans 15 amino acids. The V gene lost 6 bases and the J gene lost 3 bases, with 15 bases spanning the gap.

This chain links TRBV4-1 with TRBJ1-1, with a tentative D call TRBD1 (5 bases). The ends were cut back, 2 bases at V and 1 base at J, with 11 bases in the middle. The CDR3 has 15 amino acids. Germline CDR1 is MGHRA and CDR2 is YSYEKL. Here the CDR3 DNA reads TGCGCCAGCAGCCAACGTTTTCAGGGGAACACTGAAGCTTTCTTT. Protein sequence: CASSQRFQGNTEAFF.